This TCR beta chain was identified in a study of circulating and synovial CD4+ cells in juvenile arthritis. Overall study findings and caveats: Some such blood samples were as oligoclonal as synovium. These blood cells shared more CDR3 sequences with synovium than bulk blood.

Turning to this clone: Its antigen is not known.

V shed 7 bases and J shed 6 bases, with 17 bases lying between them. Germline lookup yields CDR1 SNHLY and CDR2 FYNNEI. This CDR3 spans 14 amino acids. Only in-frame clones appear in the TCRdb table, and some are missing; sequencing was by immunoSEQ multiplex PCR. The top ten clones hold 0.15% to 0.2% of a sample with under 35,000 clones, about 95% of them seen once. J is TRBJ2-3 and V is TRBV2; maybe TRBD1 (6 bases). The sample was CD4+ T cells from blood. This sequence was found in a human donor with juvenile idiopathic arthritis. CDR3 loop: CASKGDPRIDTQYF. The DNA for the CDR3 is TGTGCCAGCAAGGGGGACCCGCGAATTGATACGCAGTATTTT. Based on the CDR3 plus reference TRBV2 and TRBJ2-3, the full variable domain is EPEVTQTPSHQVTQMGQEVILRCVPISNHLYFYWYRQILGQKVEFLVSFYNNEISEKSEIFDDQFSVERPDGSNFTLKIRSTKLEDSAMYFCASKGDPRIDTQYFGPGTRLTVL.